These 24 T cell receptor beta chains came from one sample sequenced in a study of blood T cell repertoires in COVID-19. Assay used: immunoSEQ multiplex PCR; TCRdb lists only in-frame clones, some missing. The sample lists about 120,000 clones; around 85% were seen once. The material sequenced was peripheral blood. These receptors came from a woman aged 60 to 75 with COVID-19, enrolled during active disease.

The rearrangement uses TRBV4-2 and TRBJ1-5, with 9 bases identical to TRBD1. CDR1 is LGHNA, CDR2 YNFKEQ, per germline. The CDR3 spans 18 residues. V was pared by 0 bases and J by 3 bases, with 9 bases of the junction left unmatched. DNA for the CDR3: TGTGCCAGCAGCCAAGATTGGGACAGGGCTCACCTCAATCAGCCCCAGCATTTT. Translated, it gives CASSQDWDRAHLNQPQHF.

DNA of the CDR3: TGTGCCAGCAGCGAACACCTTGCGAACACTGAAGCTTTCTTT. It is translated as CASSEHLANTEAFF. The chain employs TRBV6-6 and TRBJ1-1, with D hard to call. This CDR3 is 14 amino acids long. Germline V lookup: CDR1 MNHNY, CDR2 SVGAGI (reference sequence). Trimming removed 6 bases from V and 1 base from J, with 12 bases in between.

The CDR3 coding sequence is TGTGCTAGTGGTTTGGGCGGAGGGAACCACAATGAGCAGTTCTTC. Its protein is CASGLGGGNHNEQFF. This chain links TRBV12-5 with TRBJ2-1, with a tentative D call TRBD2 (6 bases). There are 15 residues in the CDR3. The ends were cut back, 1 base at V and 5 bases at J, with 12 bases in the middle. Germline V CDR1 and CDR2: LGHNT, FRNRAP.

The CDR3 region has the DNA TGTGCCAGTAGTATCTCATCCCCGAGCTCCTACAATGAGCAGTTCTTC. Protein sequence: CASSISSPSSYNEQFF. The chain joins TRBV19 to TRBJ2-1; D is unclear. The germline V gene has CDR1 LNHDA and CDR2 SQIVND (reference sequence). CDR3 size: 16 residues. V lost 3 bases and J lost 0, with 12 bases in between.

The rearrangement links TRBV7-8 to TRBJ1-5; maybe TRBD1 (5 bases). With 8 bases removed from V and 1 base from J, the gap between germline ends came to 12 bases. Germline CDR1 SGHVS, CDR2 FQNEAQ. CDR3 length: 14 residues. The CDR3 region has the DNA TGTGCCAGCGGCGCCCAGGGAAGCAATCAGCCCCAGCATTTT. It is translated as CASGAQGSNQPQHF.

The J gene is TRBJ1-4, the V gene TRBV7-9; D is perhaps TRBD1 (6 bases). Per the germline V gene, CDR1 is SEHNR and CDR2 is FQNEAQ (reference sequence). Trimming took 3 bases from V and 10 from J, leaving 15 bases between them. The CDR3 sequence is 14 residues long. In DNA form, the CDR3 reads TGTGCCAGCAGCTTGACCGGGGGGGCCCTAAAACTGTTTTTT. Encoded protein: CASSLTGGALKLFF.

In its sample, this clone was seen once. The chain uses TRBV11-1 and TRBJ1-6; a possible D gene is TRBD1 (6 bases). The length of the CDR3 is 14 residues. Germline loops: CDR1 SGHAT, CDR2 FQDESV (reference sequence). The ends were cut back, 5 bases at V and 5 bases at J, with 10 bases in the middle. As DNA, the CDR3 is TGTGCCAGCAGCCGGACAGCCGATAATTCACCCCTCCACTTT. This codes for CASSRTADNSPLHF.

V is TRBV10-3 and J is TRBJ2-1, with D maybe TRBD2 (6 bases). Trimming removed 6 bases from V and 2 bases from J, with 17 bases in between. This CDR3 is built from 16 residues. Germline CDR1 ENHRY, CDR2 SYGVKD. In DNA, the CDR3 is TGTGCCATCAGCCCCGGTCGGGGGTCGACCTACAATGAGCAGTTCTTC. It encodes CAISPGRGSTYNEQFF.

The genes are TRBV7-6 and TRBJ2-6, with no clear D. The CDR3 has 17 amino acids. V lost 1 base, J lost 4 bases, and 14 bases lay in between. From germline, CDR1 is SGHVS and CDR2 FNYEAQ. DNA for the CDR3: TGTGCCAGCAGCTTAGAGGTCAGGCCGGCCGGGGCCAACGTCCTGACTTTC. Its protein product is CASSLEVRPAGANVLTF. Full variable domain (remainder filled in from reference TRBV7-6 and TRBJ2-6): GAGVSQSPRYKVTKRGQDVALRCDPISGHVSLYWYRQALGQGPEFLTYFNYEAQQDKSGLPNDRFSAERPEGSISTLTIQRTEQRDSAMYRCASSLEVRPAGANVLTFGAGSRLTVL.

The J gene is TRBJ2-7, the V gene TRBV29-1; 7 bases agree with TRBD1. Per germline, CDR1 SQVTM and CDR2 ANQGSEA. The CDR3 length is 13 residues. Trimming cost V 4 bases and J 4 bases; bases outside gene matches: 7. CDR3 bases: TGCAGCGTTGTAAGGACAGGTGATTACGAGCAGTACTTC. Translating gives CSVVRTGDYEQYF.

DNA of the CDR3: TGTGCCAGCAGCAAAGGGACAGGGTATGCTGGCTACACCTTC. It codes for CASSKGTGYAGYTF. This sequence joins TRBV6-5 and TRBJ1-2; 9 nucleotides align to TRBD1. The junction had 9 bases not matched to a gene; V was cut back by 6 bases and J by 7 bases. CDR1 MNHEY and CDR2 SVGAGI come from the germline V gene. The CDR3 is made up of 14 amino acids.

This clone turned up a few times. The chain employs TRBV7-6 and TRBJ2-7; the D gene is possibly TRBD2 (6 bases). The CDR3 loop spans 14 amino acids. CDR1 and CDR2 (germline): SGHVS, FNYEAQ. V was shortened by 0 bases and J by 4 bases, with 10 bases between the two germline ends. As DNA, the CDR3 is TGTGCCAGCAGCTTAGCGCTGGGGGGTTACGAGCAGTACTTC. Encoded protein: CASSLALGGYEQYF.

The rearrangement links TRBV19 to TRBJ1-6, with a weak D call TRBD1 (5 bases). Per germline, CDR1 LNHDA and CDR2 SQIVND (reference sequence). Trimming shortened V by 6 bases and J by 7 bases, and 13 bases separated the two germline ends. The CDR3 loop spans 14 amino acids. CDR3 in amino acids: CASRWGGGNSPLHF. The CDR3 DNA is TGTGCCAGTAGATGGGGGGGAGGAAATTCACCCCTCCACTTT.

The chain is built from TRBV4-3 and TRBJ2-1, with D possibly being TRBD2 (5 bases). Germline V gene sequence: CDR1 LGHNA, CDR2 YSLEER. V gave up 4 bases and J gave up 0 bases, with 13 bases separating them. The CDR3 has 16 residues. CDR3 nucleotides: TGCGCCAGCAGCCTAAGCGGCGGTAGCTCCTACAATGAGCAGTTCTTC. Translated: CASSLSGGSSYNEQFF.

The V gene is TRBV3-1 (or the pseudogene TRBV3-2), the J gene TRBJ2-2, with 13 positions matching TRBD2. The V segment lost 4 bases and the J segment 2 bases; nucleotides outside the gene matches: 4. CDR1 is LGHDT and CDR2 is YNNKEL in the germline V gene (reference sequence). The CDR3 sequence is 17 residues long. The CDR3 nucleotides are TGTGCCAGCAGCCCCCGGACTAGCGGGGGAAACACCGGGGAGCTGTTTTTT. It translates to CASSPRTSGGNTGELFF.

This clone appeared once. The genes are TRBV18 and TRBJ2-1; 7 bases match TRBD2. The V gene end was trimmed by 5 bases and the J gene end by 7 bases; junction bases not matched to a gene: 5. Germline loops: CDR1 KGHSH, CDR2 LQKENI. This CDR3 contains 13 residues. CDR3 coding DNA: TGTGCCAGCTCAGCGGGGACTATTAATGAGCAGTTCTTC. Protein sequence: CASSAGTINEQFF.

This clone appeared once. The J gene is TRBJ1-1, the V gene TRBV4-1; TRBD1 aligns across 8 bases. Unmatched junction bases numbered 12, after V lost 4 bases and J lost 5 bases. The germline V gene has CDR1 MGHRA and CDR2 YSYEKL. CDR3 size: 16 residues. CDR3 sequence: CASSLDPDRGRTEAFF. The CDR3 DNA sequence: TGCGCCAGCAGCCTTGATCCAGACAGGGGTCGAACTGAAGCTTTCTTT.

The chain combines TRBV5-6 with TRBJ1-6; 7 nucleotides agree with TRBD1. The CDR3 consists of 14 residues. Germline values: CDR1 SGHDT, CDR2 YYEEEE. Trimming at V came to 3 bases and at J to 9 bases, leaving 6 bases not matched to a gene. This CDR3 is CASSSTGTRSPLHF. The CDR3 bases are TGTGCCAGCAGCTCGACAGGGACCCGTTCACCCCTCCACTTT.

V gene TRBV19 combines with J gene TRBJ1-2, with D hard to call. The germline V gene encodes CDR1 LNHDA and CDR2 SQIVND (reference sequence). This CDR3 region has 12 residues. Trimming took 3 bases from V and 8 from J, leaving 10 bases between them. The CDR3 nucleotides are TGTGCCAGTAGTATGAGGGTAGACGGCTACACCTTC. Its protein is CASSMRVDGYTF.

This clone was counted between two and nine times. V gene TRBV3-1 (or the pseudogene TRBV3-2) combines with J gene TRBJ2-7; no reliable D call. CDR1 LGHDT and CDR2 YNNKEL come from the germline V gene (reference sequence). This CDR3 contains 14 residues. The V end was cut by 1 base, the J end by 2 bases, with 9 bases between. The CDR3 protein is CASSQGLIAYEQYF. The CDR3 bases are TGTGCCAGCAGCCAAGGCCTCATAGCCTACGAGCAGTACTTC.

Only a few counts were recorded for this clone. This chain links TRBV2 with TRBJ1-2; 8 nucleotides align to TRBD1. In germline, CDR1 is SNHLY, CDR2 FYNNEI. Germline trimming cut 6 bases from V and 4 bases from J; bases unmatched to any gene: 10. There are 15 residues in the CDR3. The chain's CDR3 is CASSPGQGDFYGYTF. The CDR3 DNA follows: TGTGCCAGCAGCCCAGGACAGGGCGATTTCTATGGCTACACCTTC.

The V call is TRBV5-1, the J call TRBJ2-5, with 10 nucleotides matching TRBD2. The ends lost 5 bases at V and 3 bases at J; junction bases unmatched: 4. Germline CDR1 is SGHRS and CDR2 is YFSETQ. The CDR3 spans 14 residues. The CDR3 region has the DNA TGCGCCAGCAGATACACTAGCGGGGAAGAGACCCAGTACTTC. Its translation is CASRYTSGEETQYF.

The chain couples TRBV5-1 to TRBJ2-3; D uncertain. V shed 3 bases and J shed 3 bases, with 8 bases lying between them. This CDR3 has 13 residues. CDR1 and CDR2 (germline): SGHRS, YFSETQ. The CDR3 is CASSSAGTDTQYF. CDR3 DNA sequence: TGCGCCAGCAGCTCCGCCGGGACAGATACGCAGTATTTT. Supplemented by reference TRBV5-1 and TRBJ2-3, the full variable domain reads KAGVTQTPRYLIKTRGQQVTLSCSPISGHRSVSWYQQTPGQGLQFLFEYFSETQRNKGNFPGRFSGRQFSNSRSEMNVSTLELGDSALYLCASSSAGTDTQYFGPGTRLTVL.

This clone was recorded once. This chain connects TRBV10-2 to TRBJ2-3; tentatively, D is TRBD1 (6 bases). Trimming removed 8 bases from V and 2 bases from J, with 17 bases in between. Germline-derived CDR1 and CDR2 are WSHSY and SAAADI. The CDR3 consists of 15 residues. CDR3 sequence reads: CASFFRQAHTDTQYF. The CDR3 nucleotides read TGCGCCAGCTTCTTCCGACAGGCTCACACAGATACGCAGTATTTT.